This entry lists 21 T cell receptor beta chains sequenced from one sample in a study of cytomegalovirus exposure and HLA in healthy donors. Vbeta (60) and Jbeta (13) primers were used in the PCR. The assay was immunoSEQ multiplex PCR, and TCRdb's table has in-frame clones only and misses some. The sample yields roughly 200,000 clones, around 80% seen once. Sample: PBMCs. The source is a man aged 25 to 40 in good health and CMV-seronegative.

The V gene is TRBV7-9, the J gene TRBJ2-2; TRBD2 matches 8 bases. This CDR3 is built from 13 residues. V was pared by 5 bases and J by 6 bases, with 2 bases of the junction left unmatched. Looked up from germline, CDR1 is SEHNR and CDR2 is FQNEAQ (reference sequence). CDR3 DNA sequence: TGTGCCAGCAGCCGAGCGGGAGCCGGGGAGCTGTTTTTT. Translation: CASSRAGAGELFF.

CDR3 sequence: CASSLAPDYEQFF. In DNA form, the CDR3 reads TGCGCCAGCAGCTTGGCGCCAGACTATGAGCAGTTCTTC. This chain uses TRBV5-1 with TRBJ2-1; D call uncertain. Germline loops: CDR1 SGHRS, CDR2 YFSETQ. V dropped 0 bases and J dropped 8 bases, with 9 bases sitting between them. CDR3 length equals 13 residues.

CDR3 amino acids: CASKYTNTGELFF. The CDR3 DNA reads TGTGCCAGCAAGTACACGAACACCGGGGAGCTGTTTTTT. V usage is TRBV2 and J usage is TRBJ2-2, with unresolved D. V was cut by 7 bases and J by 0 bases, with 6 bases left in between. This CDR3 has 13 residues. CDR1 is SNHLY and CDR2 is FYNNEI in the germline V gene.

The CDR3 DNA follows: TGCGCCAGCAGCTTGGCCGTCCAGGGGGACTACGAGCAGTACTTC. Amino acids: CASSLAVQGDYEQYF. The chain carries TRBV5-1 and TRBJ2-7; 7 positions agree with TRBD1. CDR1 SGHRS and CDR2 YFSETQ come from the germline V gene. The trim removed 0 bases at V and 3 bases at J, leaving 6 bases unmatched. There are 15 residues in the CDR3.

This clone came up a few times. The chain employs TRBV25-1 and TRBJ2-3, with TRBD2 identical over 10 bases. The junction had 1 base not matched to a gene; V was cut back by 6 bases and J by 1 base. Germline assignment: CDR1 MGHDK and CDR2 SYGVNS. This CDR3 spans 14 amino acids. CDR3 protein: CASRGLAGTDTQYF. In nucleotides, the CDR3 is TGTGCCAGCAGAGGACTAGCGGGCACAGATACGCAGTATTTT.

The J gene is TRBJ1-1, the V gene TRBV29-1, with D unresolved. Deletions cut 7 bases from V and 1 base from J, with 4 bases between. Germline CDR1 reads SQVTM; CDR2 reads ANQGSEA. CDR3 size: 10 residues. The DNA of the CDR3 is TGCAGCGCCCAGAACACTGAAGCTTTCTTT. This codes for CSAQNTEAFF. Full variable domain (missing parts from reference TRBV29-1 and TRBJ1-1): SAVISQKPSRDICQRGTSLTIQCQVDSQVTMMFWYRQQPGQSLTLIATANQGSEATYESGFVIDKFPISRPNLTFSTLTVSNMSPEDSSIYLCSAQNTEAFFGQGTRLTVV.

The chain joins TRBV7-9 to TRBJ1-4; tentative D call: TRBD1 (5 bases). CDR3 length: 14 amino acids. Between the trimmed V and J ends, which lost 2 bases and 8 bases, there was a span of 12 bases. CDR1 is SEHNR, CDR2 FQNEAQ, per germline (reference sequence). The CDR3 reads CASSLIQADEKLFF. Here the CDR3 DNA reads TGTGCCAGCAGCTTAATACAGGCCGACGAAAAACTGTTTTTT.

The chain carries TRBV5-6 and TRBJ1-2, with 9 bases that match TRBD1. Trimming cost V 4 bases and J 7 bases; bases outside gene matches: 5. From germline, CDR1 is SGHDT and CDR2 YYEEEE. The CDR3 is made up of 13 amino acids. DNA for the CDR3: TGTGCCAGCAGCCCCGGACAGGGGATTGGCTACACCTTC. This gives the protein CASSPGQGIGYTF.

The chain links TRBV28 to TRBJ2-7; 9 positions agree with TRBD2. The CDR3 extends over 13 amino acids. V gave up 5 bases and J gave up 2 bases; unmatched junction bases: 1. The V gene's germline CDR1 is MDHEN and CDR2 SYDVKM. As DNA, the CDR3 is TGTGCCAGCAGTATAGCGGGAGCCTACGAGCAGTACTTC. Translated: CASSIAGAYEQYF. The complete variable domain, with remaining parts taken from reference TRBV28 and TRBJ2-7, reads DVKVTQSSRYLVKRTGEKVFLECVQDMDHENMFWYRQDPGLGLRLIYFSYDVKMKEKGDIPEGYSVSREKKERFSLILESASTNQTSMYLCASSIAGAYEQYFGPGTRLTVT.

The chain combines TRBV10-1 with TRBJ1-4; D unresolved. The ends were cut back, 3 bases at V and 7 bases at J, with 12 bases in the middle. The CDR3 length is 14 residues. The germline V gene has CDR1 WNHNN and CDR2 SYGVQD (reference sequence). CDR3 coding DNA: TGCGCCAGCAGTGATGGGCAGGCGGGTGAAAAACTGTTTTTT. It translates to CASSDGQAGEKLFF.

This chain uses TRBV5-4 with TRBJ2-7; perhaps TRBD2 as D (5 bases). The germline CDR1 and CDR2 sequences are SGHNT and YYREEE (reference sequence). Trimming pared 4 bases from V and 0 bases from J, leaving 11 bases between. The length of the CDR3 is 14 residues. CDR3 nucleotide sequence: TGTGCCAGCAGCCCCAGCGGTTACTCCTACGAGCAGTACTTC. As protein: CASSPSGYSYEQYF.

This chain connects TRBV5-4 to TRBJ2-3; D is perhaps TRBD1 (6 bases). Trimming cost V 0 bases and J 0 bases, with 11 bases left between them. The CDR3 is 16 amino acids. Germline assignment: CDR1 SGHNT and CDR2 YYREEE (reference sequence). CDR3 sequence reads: CASSLGVTGSTDTQYF. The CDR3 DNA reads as TGTGCCAGCAGCTTGGGTGTCACAGGGAGCACAGATACGCAGTATTTT. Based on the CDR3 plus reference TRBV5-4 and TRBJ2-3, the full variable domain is ETGVTQSPTHLIKTRGQQVTLRCSSQSGHNTVSWYQQALGQGPQFIFQYYREEENGRGNFPPRFSGLQFPNYSSELNVNALELDDSALYLCASSLGVTGSTDTQYFGPGTRLTVL.

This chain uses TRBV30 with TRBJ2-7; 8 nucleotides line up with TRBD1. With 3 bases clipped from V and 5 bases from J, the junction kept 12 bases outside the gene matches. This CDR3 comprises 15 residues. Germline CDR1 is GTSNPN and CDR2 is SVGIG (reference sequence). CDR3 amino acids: CAWRSRATGVDEQYF. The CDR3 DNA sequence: TGTGCCTGGAGGAGCCGCGCGACAGGGGTCGACGAGCAGTACTTC. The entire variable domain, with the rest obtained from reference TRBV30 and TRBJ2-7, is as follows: SQTIHQWPATLVQPVGSPLSLECTVEGTSNPNLYWYRQAAGRGLQLLFYSVGIGQISSEVPQNLSASRPQDRQFILSSKKLLLSDSGFYLCAWRSRATGVDEQYFGPGTRLTVT.

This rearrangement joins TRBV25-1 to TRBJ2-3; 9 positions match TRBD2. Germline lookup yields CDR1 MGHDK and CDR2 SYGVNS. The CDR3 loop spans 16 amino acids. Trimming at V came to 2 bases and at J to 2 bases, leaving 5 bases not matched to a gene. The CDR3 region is CASSEGREGPTDTQYF. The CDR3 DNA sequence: TGTGCCAGCAGTGAAGGGCGGGAGGGTCCCACAGATACGCAGTATTTT.

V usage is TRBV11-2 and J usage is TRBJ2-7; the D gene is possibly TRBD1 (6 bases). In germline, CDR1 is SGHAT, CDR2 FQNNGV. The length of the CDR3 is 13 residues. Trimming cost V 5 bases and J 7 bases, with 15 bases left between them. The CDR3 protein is CASSARGSGEQYF. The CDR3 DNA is TGTGCCAGCAGCGCGAGGGGGTCGGGAGAGCAGTACTTC.

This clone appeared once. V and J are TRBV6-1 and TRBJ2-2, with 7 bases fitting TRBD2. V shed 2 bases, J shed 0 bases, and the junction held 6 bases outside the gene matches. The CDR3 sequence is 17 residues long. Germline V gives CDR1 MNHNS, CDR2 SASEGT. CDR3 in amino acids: CASSENLLAANTGELFF. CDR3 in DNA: TGTGCCAGCAGTGAAAATCTTCTAGCGGCGAACACCGGGGAGCTGTTTTTT.

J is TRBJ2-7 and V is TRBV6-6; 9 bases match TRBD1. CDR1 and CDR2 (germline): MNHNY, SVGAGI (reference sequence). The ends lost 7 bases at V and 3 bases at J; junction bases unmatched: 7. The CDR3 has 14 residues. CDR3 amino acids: CASTTGQGYYEQYF. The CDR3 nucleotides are TGTGCCAGCACAACGGGACAGGGCTACTACGAGCAGTACTTC.

The CDR3 loop is CASTTTGTGTTEAFF. For the CDR3, the DNA is TGTGCCAGCACTACAACCGGGACAGGGACCACTGAAGCTTTCTTT. The chain uses TRBV28 and TRBJ1-1, with 9 positions matching TRBD1. This CDR3 is built from 15 residues. The germline V gene has CDR1 MDHEN and CDR2 SYDVKM. V lost 7 bases, J lost 4 bases, and 10 bases stayed unmatched.

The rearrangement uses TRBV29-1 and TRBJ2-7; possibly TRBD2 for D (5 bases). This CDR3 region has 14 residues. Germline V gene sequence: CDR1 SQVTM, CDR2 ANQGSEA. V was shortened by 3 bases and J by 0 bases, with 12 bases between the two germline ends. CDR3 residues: CSVEVSAASYEQYF. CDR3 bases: TGCAGCGTTGAGGTTAGCGCGGCCTCCTACGAGCAGTACTTC.

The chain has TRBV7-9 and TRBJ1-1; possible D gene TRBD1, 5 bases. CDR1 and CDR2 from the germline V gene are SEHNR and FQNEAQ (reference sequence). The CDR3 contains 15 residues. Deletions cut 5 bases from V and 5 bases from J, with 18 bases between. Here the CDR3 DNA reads TGTGCCAGCAGCCCAATCCAGGGTTCGGGTACTGAAGCTTTCTTT. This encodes CASSPIQGSGTEAFF.

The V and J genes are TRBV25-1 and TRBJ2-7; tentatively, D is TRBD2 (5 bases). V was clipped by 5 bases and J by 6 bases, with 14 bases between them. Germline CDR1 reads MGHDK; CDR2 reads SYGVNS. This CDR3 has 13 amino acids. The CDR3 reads CASSPSISIEQYF. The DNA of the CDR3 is TGTGCCAGCAGTCCTAGCATATCTATCGAGCAGTACTTC.